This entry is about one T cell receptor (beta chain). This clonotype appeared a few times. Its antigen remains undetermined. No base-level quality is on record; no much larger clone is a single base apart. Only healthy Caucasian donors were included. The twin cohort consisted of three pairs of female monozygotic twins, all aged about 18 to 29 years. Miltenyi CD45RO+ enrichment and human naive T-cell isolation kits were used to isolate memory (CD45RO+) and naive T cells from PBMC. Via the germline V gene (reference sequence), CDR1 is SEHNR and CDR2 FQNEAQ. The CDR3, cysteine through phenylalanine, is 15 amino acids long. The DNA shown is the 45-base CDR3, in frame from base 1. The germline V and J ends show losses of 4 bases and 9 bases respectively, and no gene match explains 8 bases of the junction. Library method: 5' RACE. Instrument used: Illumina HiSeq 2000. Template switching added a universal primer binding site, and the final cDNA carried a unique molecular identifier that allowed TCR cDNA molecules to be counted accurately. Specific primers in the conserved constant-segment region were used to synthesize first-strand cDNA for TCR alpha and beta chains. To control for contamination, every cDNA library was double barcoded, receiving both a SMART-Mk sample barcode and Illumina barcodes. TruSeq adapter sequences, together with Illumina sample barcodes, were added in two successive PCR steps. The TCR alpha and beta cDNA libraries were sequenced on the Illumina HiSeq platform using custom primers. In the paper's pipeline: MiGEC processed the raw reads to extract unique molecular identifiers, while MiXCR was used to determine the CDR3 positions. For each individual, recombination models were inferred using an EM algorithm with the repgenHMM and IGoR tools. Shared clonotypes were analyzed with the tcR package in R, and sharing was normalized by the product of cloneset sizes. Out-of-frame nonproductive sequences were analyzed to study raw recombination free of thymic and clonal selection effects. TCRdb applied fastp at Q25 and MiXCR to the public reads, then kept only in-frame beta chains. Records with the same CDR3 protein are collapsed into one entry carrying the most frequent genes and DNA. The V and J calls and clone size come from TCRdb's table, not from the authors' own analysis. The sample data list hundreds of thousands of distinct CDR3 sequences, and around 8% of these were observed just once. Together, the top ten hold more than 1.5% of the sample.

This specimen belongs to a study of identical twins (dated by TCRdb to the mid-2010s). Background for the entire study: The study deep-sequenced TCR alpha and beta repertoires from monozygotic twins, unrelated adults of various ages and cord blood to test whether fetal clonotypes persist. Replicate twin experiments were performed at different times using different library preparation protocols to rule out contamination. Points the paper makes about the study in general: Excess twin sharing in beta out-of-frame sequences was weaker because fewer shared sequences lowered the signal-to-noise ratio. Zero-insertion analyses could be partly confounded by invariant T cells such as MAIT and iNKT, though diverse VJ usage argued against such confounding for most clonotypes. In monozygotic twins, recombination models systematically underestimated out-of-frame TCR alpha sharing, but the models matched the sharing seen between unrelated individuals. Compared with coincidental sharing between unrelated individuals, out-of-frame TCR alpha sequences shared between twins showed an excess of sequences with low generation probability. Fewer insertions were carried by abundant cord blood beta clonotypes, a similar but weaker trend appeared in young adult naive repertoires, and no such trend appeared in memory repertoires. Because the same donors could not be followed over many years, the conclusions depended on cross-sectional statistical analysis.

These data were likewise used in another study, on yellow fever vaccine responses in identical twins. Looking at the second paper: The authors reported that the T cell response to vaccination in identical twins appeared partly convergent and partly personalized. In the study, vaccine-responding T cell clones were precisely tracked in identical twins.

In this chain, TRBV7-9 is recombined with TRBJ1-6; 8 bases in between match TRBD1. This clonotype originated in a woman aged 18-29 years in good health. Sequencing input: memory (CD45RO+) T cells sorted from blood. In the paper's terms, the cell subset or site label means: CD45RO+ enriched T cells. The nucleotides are TGTGCCAGCAGCTCCGGGGACAGGATAGGTTCACCCCTCCACTTT. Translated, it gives CASSSGDRIGSPLHF.